This TCR beta chain was captured by sequencing in a study of T-cell reconstitution after alpha-beta-depleted transplantation in children. Unique molecular identifiers were incorporated when the TCRbeta library was constructed. A single record per CDR3 protein comes from TCRdb applying MiXCR to the PCR reads. The table records around 200,000 distinct CDR3 sequences, around a sixth of them present only once. Study-wide findings and caveats: After transplant, at about two months, alpha-beta T cells were reportedly derived from several hundred expanded graft clones. Surviving recipient cells, namely T cells and thymic progenitors, were the source of high day-60 TCRbeta diversity in some patients. T-cell counts and diversity were attributed mostly to newly produced T cells one year after transplant.

CDR1 is MNHEY and CDR2 is SVGAGI in the germline V gene. CDR3 length: 15 residues. The ends lost 4 bases at V and 0 bases at J; junction bases unmatched: 3. This clonotype was counted only a few times. Its antigen is not identified. The source was PBMCs, mostly from graft donor cells, collected 360 days after TCRalphabeta/CD19-depleted stem cell transplant. The receptor was isolated from a male patient aged 2-9 years who had a stem cell transplant for acute lymphoblastic leukemia, so the T cells may come from the graft donor. The chain couples TRBV6-5 to TRBJ2-3; the match to TRBD2 covers 8 bases. Written as DNA, the CDR3 is TGTGCCAGCAGTTTACTAGCGGTTAGCACAGATACGCAGTATTTT. Its translation: CASSLLAVSTDTQYF.